This T cell receptor (beta chain) comes out of a study of CD8+CD57+ T cells in acquired aplastic anemia. Study context: DNA from sorted CD4+ and CD8+ cells averaged about 3.2 ug. Healthy donors yielded 9.5 million to 11 million CD4+ cell reads on average.

This clonotype was seen many times. Both TCR beta VDJ combination and CDR3 sequence profiling were carried out. Genomic DNA was the template for this profiling. TCRdb processed the reads anew with MiXCR; each CDR3 protein has one entry. The sample carries tens of thousands of distinct CDR3 sequences, about half recorded once. The receptor was derived from a human donor in good health, serving as a control. The sample comprised sorted CD4+, CD8+, or CD8+CD57+ T cells (not recorded which) from PBMCs.

CDR3 sequence (DNA): TGCAGCGTTGAAAGGGCAGGGATAAGAAACTATGGCTACACCTTC. Protein product: CSVERAGIRNYGYTF. V is TRBV29-1 and J is TRBJ1-2; D is possibly TRBD1 (5 bases). V was trimmed by 2 bases and J by 2 bases, leaving 15 bases between them. Germline CDR1 SQVTM, CDR2 ANQGSEA. CDR3 length equals 15 residues.